These 11 T cell receptor beta chains were sequenced from one sample in a study of blood T cell repertoires in COVID-19. Data came from immunoSEQ multiplex PCR; TCRdb stores just in-frame clones and leaves some out. The data hold approximately 79,000 clones, with about 79% observed a single time. Sequencing was done on a sample of peripheral blood. Source of these receptors: a woman aged 45 to 65 with acute or convalescent COVID-19.

This chain links TRBV7-9 with TRBJ1-2, with a possible D match to TRBD1 (5 bases). Germline assignment: CDR1 SEHNR and CDR2 FQNEAQ (reference sequence). The CDR3 sequence is 13 residues long. Trimming stripped 0 bases from V and 7 bases from J, with 9 bases between. In DNA form, the CDR3 reads TGTGCCAGCAGCTTAGCAGGGGCAGCTGGCTACACCTTC. Its translation: CASSLAGAAGYTF.

The chain joins TRBV20-1 to TRBJ2-3; 9 bases line up with TRBD2. Trimming at V came to 3 bases and at J to 4 bases, leaving 5 bases not matched to a gene. Looked up from germline, CDR1 is DFQATT and CDR2 is SNEGSKA (reference sequence). The length of the CDR3 is 14 residues. The CDR3 coding sequence is TGCAGTGCTAGTTTGGTAGCGGGAGCAGATACGCAGTATTTT. As protein: CSASLVAGADTQYF.

This clone was observed once. The V gene is TRBV4-2, the J gene TRBJ1-4, with TRBD1 matching 7 bases. J was trimmed by 10 bases and V by 1 base; bases with no gene match: 12. From germline, CDR1 is LGHNA and CDR2 YNFKEQ. The length of the CDR3 is 16 residues. For the CDR3, the DNA is TGTGCCAGCAGCCAAGTGGGGCAGGGGGATCCCGGAAAACTGTTTTTT. Residues: CASSQVGQGDPGKLFF.

V usage is TRBV19 and J usage is TRBJ1-4; D not resolved. V gave up 3 bases and J gave up 4 bases, with 9 bases separating them. Germline V lookup: CDR1 LNHDA, CDR2 SQIVND (reference sequence). The CDR3 contains 14 residues. The CDR3, as DNA: TGTGCCAGTAGTATGAGGCCATTTAATGAAAAACTGTTTTTT. This sequence encodes CASSMRPFNEKLFF.

This chain links TRBV7-2 with TRBJ1-6; D is unresolved. V lost 2 bases, J lost 10 bases, and 15 bases lay in between. This CDR3 has 15 amino acids. Germline V gene sequence: CDR1 SGHTA, CDR2 FQGNSA. CDR3: CASSLLFRGGSPLHF. In DNA, the CDR3 is TGTGCCAGCAGCTTATTATTTCGGGGAGGCTCACCCCTCCACTTT.

V and J are TRBV4-3 and TRBJ2-2; 11 bases fit TRBD1. The CDR3 covers 16 residues. Losses at the gene ends were 1 base for V and 7 bases for J; bases not matched to a gene: 5. The germline gives CDR1 LGHNA, CDR2 YSLEER. Here the CDR3 reads CASSQVSGQGVGELFF. The CDR3 region has the DNA TGCGCCAGCAGCCAAGTATCGGGACAGGGGGTCGGGGAGCTGTTTTTT.

The genes are TRBV6-6 and TRBJ1-2; perhaps TRBD1 as D (6 bases). The CDR3 has 16 amino acids. Between the trimmed V and J ends, which lost 4 bases and 7 bases, there was a span of 22 bases. Germline loops: CDR1 MNHNY, CDR2 SVGAGI (reference sequence). CDR3 sequence (DNA): TGTGCCAGCAGTTTGTGGTTGGGGCGAAGAGGGGGTGGCTACACCTTC. It translates to CASSLWLGRRGGGYTF.

This clone was recorded only once. The chain has TRBV5-1 and TRBJ1-3; the match to TRBD1 covers 7 bases. CDR1 SGHRS and CDR2 YFSETQ come from the germline V gene. Trimming at V came to 1 base and at J to 0 bases, leaving 4 bases not matched to a gene. CDR3 size: 16 residues. Here the CDR3 reads CASSLTGAGSGNTIYF. CDR3 DNA sequence: TGCGCCAGCAGCTTGACAGGGGCCGGCTCTGGAAACACCATATATTTT.

This chain connects TRBV7-9 to TRBJ1-1; D perhaps matches TRBD1 (5 bases). Germline CDR1 and CDR2: SEHNR and FQNEAQ (reference sequence). This CDR3 is built from 12 residues. Trimming stripped 6 bases from V and 4 bases from J, with 9 bases between. CDR3 sequence: CASRGDGTEAFF. The CDR3 DNA is TGTGCCAGCAGAGGGGATGGCACTGAAGCTTTCTTT. The full variable domain, with the rest looked up from reference TRBV7-9 and TRBJ1-1, is DTGVSQNPRHKITKRGQNVTFRCDPISEHNRLYWYRQTLGQGPEFLTYFQNEAQLEKSRLLSDRFSAERPKGSFSTLEIQRTEQGDSAMYLCASRGDGTEAFFGQGTRLTVV.

J is TRBJ1-6 and V is TRBV4-3; D might be TRBD1 (5 bases). From germline, CDR1 is LGHNA and CDR2 YSLEER. V was pared by 0 bases and J by 9 bases, with 18 bases between. The CDR3 covers 17 residues. Written as DNA, the CDR3 is TGCGCCAGCAGCCAAGATAGGGCGGCAGGGAAACCTTCACCCCTCCACTTT. Translating gives CASSQDRAAGKPSPLHF.

A remark on this clone: A read error may produce the germline difference seen at one junction end. The chain joins TRBV3-1 (or the pseudogene TRBV3-2) to TRBJ2-7, with 9 positions matching TRBD2. The CDR3 runs to 15 residues. CDR1 is LGHDT and CDR2 is YNNKEL in the germline V gene (reference sequence). The CDR3 reads CASTQSGLASGEQYF. CDR3 sequence (DNA): TGTGCCAGCACCCAAAGCGGACTAGCGTCGGGAGAGCAGTACTTC.